This TCR beta chain was identified during a study of T cells after yellow fever vaccination (dated by TCRdb to between 2018 and 2020). Concerning the study at large: The SMART-Seq v4 Ultra Low Input RNA kit was used to prepare libraries from fractions with low cell numbers. To follow T-cell clones before and after primary and booster YFV17D yellow fever vaccination, bulk TCR alpha and beta repertoires were sequenced over time. Two healthy male donors made up the cohort, one aged 18 to 30 years and the other aged 30 to 40 years. Bulk PBMC replicates and cell subsets were isolated from blood drawn at multiple timepoints before and after both primary and secondary immunization.

The germline V gene provides CDR1 MNHEY and CDR2 SVGAGI. There are 17 amino acids in the CDR3, from cysteine to phenylalanine inclusive. The entry retains the CDR3 DNA only, 51 bases that are in frame from base 1. Trimming at the junction amounts to 3 bases on V and 0 bases on J, and the germline ends lie 17 bases apart. The investigation overall reported the following: Computational filtering was needed because FACS-sorted repertoires could contain abundant contaminating clonotypes from the bulk population. Most clones expanded after primary vaccination were re-detected after the booster (around 96% of CD4 and 88% of CD8), suggesting broad memory maintenance. The study included only a couple of donors, which limits how far the findings can be generalized. Compared with the primary T-cell response, the secondary T-cell response was faster but weaker, reaching its peak on day 5 rather than on day 15. A small share of clonotypes occurred in both CD4 and CD8 compartments, likely arising from convergent recombination.

TCR cDNA was synthesized by 5'RACE template switching, which introduced a universal primer site and unique molecular identifiers. Priming of cDNA synthesis was performed from both the TCR alpha and TCR beta constant segments. Library amplification used two PCR steps, and the second PCR step added sample barcodes and sequencing adapters. Sequencing of libraries was done on Illumina HiSeq 2500 (2x100 bp) or NovaSeq (2x150 bp). The authors' analysis ran thus. MIGEC was used to demultiplex reads and collapse the reads into UMI consensus sequences, and MiXCR was used for V(D)J alignment. Using edgeR on replicate PBMC samples, clonotypes were called vaccine-responding if FDR was below 0.01 and the log2 fold change was above 5 up to day 15. CD4 or CD8 identity was assigned to each bulk clonotype according to whether the clonotype was present at higher abundance in the sequenced CD4 repertoire or the sequenced CD8 repertoire. Through fastp at Q25 and MiXCR, TCRdb rebuilt clones from the public reads, retaining in-frame beta chains. Identical CDR3 proteins give one entry, which carries the most common genes and DNA. These V and J calls are TCRdb output, not the study's own analysis. The sample profile shows 500,000 to 550,000 distinct CDR3 sequences; 21% of them were found once. Around 17% of the sample belongs to the ten largest clones.

This clonotype was recorded at least ten times. Its antigen remains unidentified. The input lacks base qualities; no much larger clone sits a single base away. The treatment or condition label here, explained by the study, means: live attenuated yellow fever vaccine strain. At each blood-draw timepoint, two biological replicates of bulk PBMCs were collected. A standard Ficoll-Paque protocol was used to isolate PBMCs from peripheral blood. TriZol was used to extract RNA from bulk PBMCs, CD4 and CD8 fractions, and dextramer-positive and dextramer-negative fractions. Recombination connected TRBV6-5 to TRBJ2-5; the D gene could be either TRBD1 or TRBD2, each agreeing at 5 bases. This clonotype originated in a man younger than 35 who received the YFV17D yellow fever vaccine. The starting material was PBMCs, obtained roughly 20 days after the first yellow fever vaccination. The DNA is TGTGCCAGCAGTTATCCAGGGACGCTTGCGTACCAAGAGACCCAGTACTTC. Translated, this is CASSYPGTLAYQETQYF.